The rows below give T cell receptor beta chains drawn from one sample of a study of T cells in Graves' hyperthyroidism and ophthalmopathy. TCRdb redid the calling of the multiplex PCR reads with MiXCR, one entry per CDR3 protein. This table holds about 840,000 distinct CDR3 sequences, over 35% found once. Sequencing input: blood. These TCRs come from a man aged 18 to 29 with Graves' hyperthyroidism. The CDR3 runs from the conserved cysteine through the conserved F or W. D genes are given only for firm matches. The listing skips clone size in some rows; elsewhere it reads once, few, many or a size class.

cdr3_length,v_call,clone_size,j_call,d_call,cdr3_nt,cdr3_aa
12,TRBV25-1,-,TRBJ2-3,-,TGTGCCAGCAGTGAATATGGAGATACGCAGTATTTT,CASSEYGDTQYF
13,TRBV12-3/TRBV12-4,few,TRBJ2-7,-,TGTGCCAGCAGCCCCCTGCACTTCTACGAGCAGTACTTC,CASSPLHFYEQYF
16,TRBV10-3,-,TRBJ1-1,TRBD1,TGTGCCATCAGTTATTCCTCCGGGACAGGGGGCACTGAAGCTTTCTTT,CAISYSSGTGGTEAFF
15,TRBV7-2,-,TRBJ2-7,TRBD1,TGTGCCAGCAGTTACTCCCGGACAGGGACCTACGAGCAGTACTTC,CASSYSRTGTYEQYF
12,TRBV7-9,few,TRBJ2-5,-,TGTGCCAGCAGCTCGAGTGGTTATCTCCAGTACTTC,CASSSSGYLQYF
15,TRBV7-9,few,TRBJ1-1,-,TGTGCCAGCAGCTTGGGCAGCCAGTCCCACACTGAAGCTTTCTTT,CASSLGSQSHTEAFF
16,TRBV7-8,-,TRBJ1-3,-,TGTGCCAGCAGCCCGTATGGACAGACTTCTGGAAACACCATATATTTT,CASSPYGQTSGNTIYF
13,TRBV6-5,few,TRBJ1-1,-,TGTGCCAGCAGTCTCGGAGGCTACGATGAAGCTTTCTTT,CASSLGGYDEAFF
19,TRBV15,-,TRBJ2-2,-,TGTGCCACCAGCGGCCTGACCTCGGGGGCGAAAATAGGCACCGGGGAGCTGTTTTTT,CATSGLTSGAKIGTGELFF
10,TRBV15,-,TRBJ1-4,-,TGTGCCACCAGCAGAGATGAACTGTTTTTT,CATSRDELFF
16,TRBV4-1,few,TRBJ1-3,-,TGCGCCAGCAGCCACCTCCCAGACAGGTTTGGAAACACCATATATTTT,CASSHLPDRFGNTIYF
11,TRBV10-3,-,TRBJ1-4,-,TGTGCCATCAGTGAGGGGGCTGGGCTGTTTTTT,CAISEGAGLFF
13,TRBV19,many,TRBJ1-5,-,TGTGCCAGCAGAAAGGGGAGCAATCAGCCCCAGCATTTT,CASRKGSNQPQHF
15,TRBV7-9,-,TRBJ2-7,-,TGTGCCAGCAGCGACCTTGGGGGGACCACCTACGAGCAGTACTTC,CASSDLGGTTYEQYF
15,TRBV7-4,many,TRBJ1-6,TRBD1,TGTGCCAGCAGCTGCGTTACAGGGGCGAATTCACCCCTCCACTTT,CASSCVTGANSPLHF
13,TRBV20-1,few,TRBJ2-7,-,TGCAGTGCTAGCCCTCTTACTCGAACCCCGGGGTACTTC,CSASPLTRTPGYF
15,TRBV5-1,-,TRBJ1-3,TRBD1,TGCGCCAGCAGCTGGGGACAGGGCCATGGAAACACCATATATTTT,CASSWGQGHGNTIYF
16,TRBV7-9,-,TRBJ2-2,-,TGTGCCAGCAGCTTAGTCGGACAGATGAGAACCGGGGAGCTGTTTTTT,CASSLVGQMRTGELFF
15,TRBV2,-,TRBJ2-7,-,TGTGCCAGCAGCTTGGAAGGGACAAGGTATGGCGAGCAGTACTTC,CASSLEGTRYGEQYF
15,TRBV7-9,-,TRBJ1-1,-,TGTGCCAGCAGCTCCCCAGGGGCGCCGAACACTGAAGCTTTCTTT,CASSSPGAPNTEAFF
11,TRBV12-3/TRBV12-4,few,TRBJ1-1,-,TGTGCCAGCAGTAAACGGACTGAAGCTTTCTTT,CASSKRTEAFF
12,TRBV29-1,many,TRBJ2-7,-,TGCAGCGTTGAAACCGGGGGAGTCGAGCAGTACTTC,CSVETGGVEQYF
16,TRBV6-5,-,TRBJ1-2,TRBD1,TGTGCCAGCAGCATTAACCAACAGGGGTGGAACTATGGCTACACCTTC,CASSINQQGWNYGYTF
14,TRBV5-1,-,TRBJ2-7,TRBD1,TGCGCCAGCAGCTTAGGGGACAGGAGGTACGAGCAGTACTTC,CASSLGDRRYEQYF
12,TRBV29-1,many,TRBJ1-1,TRBD1,TGCAGCGCGACAGGGGTGGGAACTGAAGCTTTCTTT,CSATGVGTEAFF
15,TRBV7-3,-,TRBJ2-5,-,TGCGCCAGCAGCCAAGATGGCGTCAGACAAGAGACCCAGTACTTC,CASSQDGVRQETQYF
14,TRBV7-8,many,TRBJ2-5,-,TGTGCCAGCTGGACAGATAAATTACAAGAGACCCAGTACTTC,CASWTDKLQETQYF
12,TRBV11-2,-,TRBJ2-2,-,TGTGCCGAGGGGGAGCTCACCGGGGAGCTGTTTTTT,CAEGELTGELFF
14,TRBV15,-,TRBJ2-7,-,TGTGCCACCAGCTCCCGGGACGGAGAACTCGAGCAGTACTTC,CATSSRDGELEQYF
14,TRBV7-8,many,TRBJ2-5,TRBD1,TGTGCCAGCAGCTCAACGACAGGGGGGGAGACCCAGTACTTC,CASSSTTGGETQYF
15,TRBV6-1,-,TRBJ1-6,-,TGTGCCAGCCTGTTATGGACGGAAACAAATTCACCCCTCCACTTT,CASLLWTETNSPLHF
14,TRBV4-1,once,TRBJ1-1,-,TGCGCCAGCAGCCCCCTAGATGCGGACACTGAAGCTTTCTTT,CASSPLDADTEAFF
14,TRBV6-5,-,TRBJ1-5,-,TGTGCCAGCAGTGAGTCGCTGAGCAATCAGCCCCAGCATTTT,CASSESLSNQPQHF
14,TRBV12-3/TRBV12-4,-,TRBJ1-2,TRBD1,TGTGCCAGCAGTGTCACAGGGGCGAACTATGGCTACACCTTC,CASSVTGANYGYTF
15,TRBV19,-,TRBJ2-5,TRBD2,TGTGCCAGTTCAAGTCTTAGCGGGAACCAAGAGACCCAGTACTTC,CASSSLSGNQETQYF
14,TRBV29-1,-,TRBJ2-3,TRBD2,TGCAGCGTTAGGAAGCGGGAATTTGCAGATACGCAGTATTTT,CSVRKREFADTQYF
11,TRBV24-1,-,TRBJ1-2,-,TGTGCCAACAGAGGTGAAGATGGCTACACCTTC,CANRGEDGYTF
14,TRBV25-1,-,TRBJ1-1,-,TGTGCCAGCAGTGCGACAGGTTGGGGAACTGAAGCTTTCTTT,CASSATGWGTEAFF
13,TRBV2,many,TRBJ2-2,-,TGTGCCAGCAGGACTCAGAACACCGGGGAGCTGTTTTTT,CASRTQNTGELFF
14,TRBV6-2/TRBV6-3,-,TRBJ2-7,TRBD1,TGTGCCAGCAGTTACCCGGGACAGGCCTACGAGCAGTACTTC,CASSYPGQAYEQYF
15,TRBV5-1,few,TRBJ2-7,TRBD2,TGCGCCAGCAGCTCGGGCTGGGCGGGGGCCTACGAGCAGTACTTC,CASSSGWAGAYEQYF
12,TRBV7-6,-,TRBJ2-5,-,TGTGCCGGCAGCTTAGGCCAAGAGACCCAGTACTTC,CAGSLGQETQYF
14,TRBV20-1,-,TRBJ2-2,-,TGCAGTGCTAGGCCTCTCTTGGACACCGGGGAGCTGTTTTTT,CSARPLLDTGELFF
15,TRBV6-1,-,TRBJ1-2,-,TGTGCCAGCAGAGCTACCAGTTCAGAAGGGCATGGCTACACCTTC,CASRATSSEGHGYTF
16,TRBV12-3/TRBV12-4,once,TRBJ2-5,-,TGTGCCAGCAGTTCCTCCTTAAAGCCCGAGTGGGAGACCCAGTACTTC,CASSSSLKPEWETQYF